The 13 T cell receptor beta chains below all came from one sample that was sequenced in a study of T-cell reconstitution after alpha-beta-depleted transplantation in children. Preparation of the TCRbeta library used unique molecular identifiers. TCRdb itself ran the PCR reads through MiXCR, one entry per CDR3 protein. Of approximately 640,000 distinct CDR3 sequences detected, 16% appear once; the ten largest clones hold under 1.2%. This specimen consisted of PBMCs from the stem cell graft donor, obtained from the stem cell graft. The receptors were sampled from a human donor who donated a stem cell graft to a child with acute myeloid leukemia.

The CDR3 protein is CASSERTGNQPQHF. CDR3 nucleotide sequence: TGTGCCAGCAGTGAAAGGACTGGCAATCAGCCCCAGCATTTT. The genes are TRBV6-1 and TRBJ1-5, with unresolved D. CDR3 length: 14 amino acids. Germline V gene data show CDR1 as MNHNS and CDR2 as SASEGT. Trimming took 2 bases from V and 2 from J, leaving 7 bases between them.

This clonotype was observed many times. The J gene is TRBJ2-1, the V gene TRBV7-8; no clear D gene. The V end was cut by 0 bases, the J end by 10 bases, with 13 bases between. The CDR3 consists of 14 residues. CDR1 and CDR2 from the germline V gene are SGHVS and FQNEAQ. The CDR3 here is CASSLASLGHEQFF. CDR3 DNA: TGTGCCAGCAGCTTAGCGAGTCTAGGTCACGAGCAGTTCTTC.

V is TRBV24-1 and J is TRBJ2-5; maybe TRBD1 (7 bases). V lost 3 bases to trimming and J lost 6 bases, with 13 bases between them. Germline CDR1 and CDR2: KGHDR and SFDVKD. The CDR3 has 14 residues. The CDR3 reads CATSDPRGRKTQYF. CDR3 DNA: TGTGCCACCAGTGATCCCAGGGGGAGGAAGACCCAGTACTTC.

This clonotype appeared a few times. The V and J genes are TRBV20-1 and TRBJ2-7; D may be TRBD2 (5 bases). Trimming removed 6 bases at V and 0 bases at J, with 12 bases between. CDR3 length: 13 amino acids. Germline loops: CDR1 DFQATT, CDR2 SNEGSKA (reference sequence). CDR3 amino acids: CSAGDPRSYEQYV. The CDR3 coding sequence is TGCAGTGCCGGGGATCCGCGCTCCTACGAGCAGTACGTC.

The V gene is TRBV11-2, the J gene TRBJ1-3; 7 bases agree with TRBD1. Germline trimming cut 6 bases from V and 0 bases from J; bases unmatched to any gene: 11. Germline CDR1 and CDR2: SGHAT and FQNNGV. The CDR3 is 17 amino acids. The CDR3 region has the DNA TGTGCCAGCAGAGATCCGGGACAGCCCAGCTCTGGAAACACCATATATTTT. Its protein is CASRDPGQPSSGNTIYF. The variable domain in full, completed from reference TRBV11-2 and TRBJ1-3, reads EAGVAQSPRYKIIEKRQSVAFWCNPISGHATLYWYQQILGQGPKLLIQFQNNGVVDDSQLPKDRFSAERLKGVDSTLKIQPAKLEDSAVYLCASRDPGQPSSGNTIYFGEGSWLTVV.

About this clonotype: A much larger clone sits a single nucleotide away, making a read error possible. The rearrangement uses TRBV20-1 and TRBJ2-2, with D unresolved. The CDR3 is 10 amino acids. Deletions cut 5 bases from V and 8 bases from J, with 6 bases between. Looked up from germline, CDR1 is DFQATT and CDR2 is SNEGSKA (reference sequence). The CDR3 coding sequence is TGCAGTGCTTTCAGTGGGGAGCTGTTTTTT. It codes for CSAFSGELFF.

The chain couples TRBV5-1 to TRBJ2-3; D is tentatively TRBD1 or TRBD2 (5 bases each). Per the germline V gene, CDR1 is SGHRS and CDR2 is YFSETQ. Trimming removed 4 bases at V and 4 bases at J, with 22 bases between. The CDR3 consists of 17 residues. CDR3 amino acids: CASSNSPGPRGADTQYF. The CDR3 DNA reads as TGCGCCAGCAGCAACAGTCCGGGACCCAGAGGCGCAGATACGCAGTATTTT.

The V call is TRBV20-1, the J call TRBJ1-1; D possibly corresponds to TRBD1 (5 bases). The germline gives CDR1 DFQATT, CDR2 SNEGSKA (reference sequence). The V end lost 6 bases, the J end lost 1 base, and 12 bases lay between the germline ends. The CDR3 consists of 13 residues. The CDR3: CSATRGQNTEAFF. CDR3 nucleotides: TGCAGTGCGACCAGAGGACAGAACACTGAAGCTTTCTTT.

This clonotype occurred many times. The V gene is TRBV9, the J gene TRBJ2-5; weak D call: TRBD1 (6 bases). CDR1 and CDR2 from the germline V gene are SGDLS and YYNGEE. The V gene lost 2 bases and the J gene lost 1 base, with 9 bases spanning the gap. This CDR3 spans 14 amino acids. CDR3 DNA: TGTGCCAGCAGCGTTGCAGGGGCCCAAGAGACCCAGTACTTC. Translation: CASSVAGAQETQYF.

This clonotype showed up many times. The chain combines TRBV20-1 with TRBJ1-3; D unclear. Germline CDR1 reads DFQATT; CDR2 reads SNEGSKA (reference sequence). The CDR3 totals 16 residues. The V and J ends lost 3 bases and 0 bases respectively, with 15 bases between them. The CDR3 bases are TGCAGTGCTAGGGACCTTGACGGGAGCTCTGGAAACACCATATATTTT. Translation: CSARDLDGSSGNTIYF.

V and J are TRBV5-1 and TRBJ2-7; D might be TRBD1 (6 bases). Per germline, CDR1 SGHRS and CDR2 YFSETQ. V shed 2 bases and J shed 2 bases, with 17 bases lying between them. CDR3 length: 16 residues. CDR3 sequence: CASSFGDIIGTYEQYF. In DNA, the CDR3 is TGCGCCAGCAGCTTTGGGGACATAATAGGCACCTACGAGCAGTACTTC.

The V gene is TRBV7-2, the J gene TRBJ2-7, with D possibly matching TRBD2 (5 bases). V shed 5 bases and J shed 4 bases, with 15 bases lying between them. The CDR3 is 14 residues long. CDR1 is SGHTA, CDR2 FQGNSA, per germline. CDR3 sequence: CASSPEVHHYEQYF. CDR3 in DNA: TGTGCCAGCAGCCCGGAGGTACACCATTACGAGCAGTACTTC.

A note on this clonotype: A much larger clone sits a single nucleotide away, making a read error possible. The chain carries TRBV13 and TRBJ2-7; weak D call: TRBD1 (6 bases). CDR1 and CDR2 from the germline V gene are PRHDT and FYEKMQ (reference sequence). V lost 4 bases and J 5 bases, leaving 15 bases between the germline ends. There are 14 residues in the CDR3. The CDR3 nucleotides read TGTGCCAGCAGCTACCGGACAGCGGTCCACGAGCAGTACTTC. This codes for CASSYRTAVHEQYF.